This T cell receptor (beta chain) stems from a study of T cell responses to AZD1222 COVID-19 vaccine. For this clone: The antigen is undetermined.

Findings and limits, study-wide: Spike-specific TCRs gained breadth and depth after people received two AZD1222 doses.

Assay: immunoSEQ multiplex PCR; the TCRdb copy retains only in-frame clones and omits some. The sample has fewer than 110,000 clones, 75% to 95% seen once. The clonotype comes from an adult who received the AZD1222 COVID-19 vaccine. The sample here was peripheral blood, taken 28 days after the second AZD1222 dose.

CDR3 sequence reads: CASREGGDYGYTF. DNA of the CDR3: TGTGCCAGCAGGGAAGGGGGAGACTATGGCTACACCTTC. The chain combines TRBV6-6 with TRBJ1-2; D may be TRBD1 (6 bases). The CDR3 is made up of 13 amino acids. Deletions cut 6 bases from V and 3 bases from J, with 11 bases between. Germline-derived CDR1 and CDR2 are MNHNY and SVGAGI (reference sequence).